This T cell receptor beta chain emerged from a study of a mutant IDH1 vaccine in newly diagnosed glioma. Study details: Initiation of the vaccine course occurred 4-6 weeks after radiotherapy alone, or alongside temozolomide cycles. Most patients had radiochemotherapy with temozolomide before enrollment; others had one alone. Overall study results and limits: With respect to changes in top peripheral T cell clonotypes, pseudoprogression seemed unrelated.

Profiled with immunoSEQ multiplex PCR; TCRdb holds only in-frame clones, not every one. The table lists 82,000 or so clones, 65% to 90% of them singletons. Regarding time point: week 23, last vaccination. Every single dose of the vaccine, 300 ug of mutant IDH1 20-mer peptide, came with topical imiquimod. There are many counts of this clone. Its target is not known. This clonotype was obtained from a man aged 25 to 40 with glioma. Some clones in this sample may be carry-over from other donors' samples. Sequencing was performed on PBMCs, taken from a glioma patient whose treatment included an IDH1 peptide vaccine.

CDR3 protein: CASSQDPGTTYEQYF. CDR3 nucleotides: TGTGCCAGCAGCCAAGACCCAGGGACTACATACGAGCAGTACTTC. The J gene is TRBJ2-7, the V gene TRBV4-2; TRBD2 aligns across 7 bases. Looked up from germline, CDR1 is LGHNA and CDR2 is YNFKEQ. This CDR3 contains 15 residues. The ends lost 0 bases at V and 4 bases at J; junction bases unmatched: 6.